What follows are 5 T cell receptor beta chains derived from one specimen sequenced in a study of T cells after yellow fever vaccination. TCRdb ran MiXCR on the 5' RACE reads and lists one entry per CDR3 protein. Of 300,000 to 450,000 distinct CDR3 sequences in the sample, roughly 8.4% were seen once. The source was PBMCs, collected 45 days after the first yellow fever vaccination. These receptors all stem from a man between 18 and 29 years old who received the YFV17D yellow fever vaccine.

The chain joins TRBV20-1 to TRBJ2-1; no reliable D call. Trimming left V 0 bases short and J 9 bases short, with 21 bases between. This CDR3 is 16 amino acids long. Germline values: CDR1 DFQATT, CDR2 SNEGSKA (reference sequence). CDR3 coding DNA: TGCAGTGCTAGAGATGGTGTCTTATCCAGGCCGGGTGAGCAGTTCTTC. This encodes CSARDGVLSRPGEQFF.

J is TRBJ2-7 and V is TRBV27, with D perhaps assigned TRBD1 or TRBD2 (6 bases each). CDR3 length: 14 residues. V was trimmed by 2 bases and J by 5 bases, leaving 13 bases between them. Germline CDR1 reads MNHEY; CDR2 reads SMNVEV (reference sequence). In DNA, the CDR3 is TGTGCCAGCAGTTTAAGTAGGGGGGACGACGAGCAGTACTTC. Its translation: CASSLSRGDDEQYF.

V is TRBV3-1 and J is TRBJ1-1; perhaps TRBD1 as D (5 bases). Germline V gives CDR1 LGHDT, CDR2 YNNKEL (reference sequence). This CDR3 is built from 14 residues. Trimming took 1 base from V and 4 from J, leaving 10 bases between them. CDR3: CASSQGGASTEAFF. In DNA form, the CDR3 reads TGTGCCAGCAGCCAAGGGGGCGCAAGCACTGAAGCTTTCTTT. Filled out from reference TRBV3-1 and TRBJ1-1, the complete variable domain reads DTAVSQTPKYLVTQMGNDKSIKCEQNLGHDTMYWYKQDSKKFLKIMFSYNNKELIINETVPNRFSPKSPDKAHLNLHINSLELGDSAVYFCASSQGGASTEAFFGQGTRLTVV.

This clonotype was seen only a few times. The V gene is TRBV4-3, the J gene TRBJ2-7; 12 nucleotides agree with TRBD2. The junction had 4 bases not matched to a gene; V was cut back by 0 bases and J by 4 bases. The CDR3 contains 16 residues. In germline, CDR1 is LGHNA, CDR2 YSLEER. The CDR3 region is CASSQDTGLAGYEQYF. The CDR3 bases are TGCGCCAGCAGCCAAGATACGGGACTAGCGGGTTACGAGCAGTACTTC.

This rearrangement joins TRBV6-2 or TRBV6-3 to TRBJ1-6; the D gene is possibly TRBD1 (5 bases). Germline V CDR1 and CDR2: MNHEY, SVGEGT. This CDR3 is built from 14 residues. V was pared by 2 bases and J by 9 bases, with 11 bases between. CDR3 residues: CASSYRGWSSPLHF. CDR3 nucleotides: TGTGCCAGCAGTTACAGGGGTTGGAGTTCACCCCTCCACTTT.